The 16 T cell receptor beta chains below come from one sample, sequenced in a study of cytomegalovirus exposure and HLA in healthy donors. It was with 60 Vbeta and 13 Jbeta primers that the PCR ran. Sequencing was performed with immunoSEQ multiplex PCR; in TCRdb, only in-frame clones are kept and a portion is missing. This table holds about 180,000 clones, 60% to 80% found once. Specimen: PBMCs. All receptors come from a middle-aged man in good health and CMV-seropositive.

V gene TRBV19 combines with J gene TRBJ1-5, with a weak D call TRBD1 (6 bases). With 7 bases removed from V and 2 bases from J, the gap between germline ends came to 18 bases. Germline CDR1 reads LNHDA; CDR2 reads SQIVND (reference sequence). CDR3 length: 16 residues. CDR3: CASTPLGGGGNQPQHF. The CDR3 DNA reads TGTGCCAGTACCCCACTGGGGGGGGGCGGCAATCAGCCCCAGCATTTT.

The rearrangement joins TRBV7-8 to TRBJ1-1, with 11 nucleotides matching TRBD1. The CDR3 sequence is 16 residues long. The V segment lost 5 bases and the J segment 3 bases; nucleotides outside the gene matches: 8. Per the germline V gene, CDR1 is SGHVS and CDR2 is FQNEAQ. CDR3 residues: CASSPGQGALDTEAFF. CDR3 sequence (DNA): TGTGCCAGCAGCCCCGGACAGGGGGCATTGGACACTGAAGCTTTCTTT.

The V gene is TRBV6-1, the J gene TRBJ2-7; tentative D call: TRBD2 (6 bases). CDR3 length: 15 residues. Germline assignment: CDR1 MNHNS and CDR2 SASEGT. The V gene lost 5 bases and the J gene lost 7 bases, with 21 bases spanning the gap. In DNA, the CDR3 is TGTGCCAGCAGTACGGTTTCCAGCGGGCTTACGGAGCAGTACTTC. Translating gives CASSTVSSGLTEQYF.

This chain links TRBV6-5 with TRBJ2-7; D is undetermined. Looked up from germline, CDR1 is MNHEY and CDR2 is SVGAGI. This CDR3 comprises 15 residues. Trimming took off 5 bases at V and 6 bases at J, with 20 bases between the two ends. CDR3 DNA: TGTGCCAGCAGTCCCGCCCGGAGAATTGCTGCCGAGCAGTACTTC. This sequence encodes CASSPARRIAAEQYF.

The chain is built from TRBV7-3 and TRBJ2-5; D perhaps matches TRBD1 (6 bases). CDR3 size: 15 residues. The germline V and J ends were trimmed by 4 bases and 5 bases, with 17 bases remaining between them. Germline V gene sequence: CDR1 SGHTA, CDR2 FQGTGA. Here the CDR3 reads CASSSGVLFGETQYF. The CDR3, as DNA: TGTGCCAGCAGCTCAGGGGTTCTCTTCGGGGAGACCCAGTACTTC.

This chain uses TRBV5-6 with TRBJ2-7; the match to TRBD1 covers 8 bases. V dropped 4 bases and J dropped 4; count of bases not matched to a gene: 7. This CDR3 spans 14 amino acids. Germline CDR1 reads SGHDT; CDR2 reads YYEEEE. DNA for the CDR3: TGTGCCAGCAGCCAACCGGGACAGGAGTACGAGCAGTACTTC. It codes for CASSQPGQEYEQYF.

The V gene is TRBV12-5, the J gene TRBJ2-7; D is unresolved. This CDR3 is 15 amino acids long. Germline assignment: CDR1 LGHNT and CDR2 FRNRAP. The V gene lost 1 base and the J gene lost 5 bases, with 15 bases spanning the gap. For the CDR3, the DNA is TGTGCTAGTGGTTTGGGACACAAACCTGGTGACGAGCAGTACTTC. Translation gives CASGLGHKPGDEQYF. Full variable domain (rest looked up from reference TRBV12-5 and TRBJ2-7): DARVTQTPRHKVTEMGQEVTMRCQPILGHNTVFWYRQTMMQGLELLAYFRNRAPLDDSGMPKDRFSAEMPDATLATLKIQPSEPRDSAVYFCASGLGHKPGDEQYFGPGTRLTVT.

The V gene is TRBV5-1, the J gene TRBJ2-1, with 11 bases that match TRBD2. J lost 9 bases, V lost 4 bases, and 12 bases had no gene match. The CDR3 loop spans 16 amino acids. CDR1 is SGHRS, CDR2 YFSETQ, per germline. The CDR3 DNA reads as TGCGCCAGCAGCCTAGCCGGGACTAGCGGTGATTCTGAGCAGTTCTTC. This translates into CASSLAGTSGDSEQFF.

This chain connects TRBV28 to TRBJ1-1; 7 positions agree with TRBD1. Germline trimming cut 6 bases from V and 10 bases from J; bases unmatched to any gene: 8. Germline V gene sequence: CDR1 MDHEN, CDR2 SYDVKM. CDR3 length: 12 amino acids. The CDR3, as DNA: TGTGCCAGCAGATCCCGGGACAGAGGAGCTTTCTTT. As protein: CASRSRDRGAFF.

The chain recombines TRBV12-5 with TRBJ2-7, with 7 bases lining up with TRBD2. The V gene end was trimmed by 1 base and the J gene end by 4 bases; junction bases not matched to a gene: 7. The CDR3 is made up of 15 amino acids. CDR1 is LGHNT, CDR2 FRNRAP, per germline. CDR3 in amino acids: CASGLGLADGYEQYF. The CDR3 coding sequence is TGTGCTAGTGGTTTGGGTCTAGCGGACGGGTACGAGCAGTACTTC.

The rearrangement joins TRBV7-9 to TRBJ1-1, with 10 bases identical to TRBD1. V shed 5 bases, J shed 4 bases, and the junction held 7 bases outside the gene matches. Germline CDR1 reads SEHNR; CDR2 reads FQNEAQ (reference sequence). There are 15 residues in the CDR3. CDR3 in DNA: TGTGCCAGCAGCCTTCGGACAGGGGGGTCCACTGAAGCTTTCTTT. This encodes CASSLRTGGSTEAFF.

The V call is TRBV30, the J call TRBJ2-1, with D possibly being TRBD1 (6 bases). V was pared by 1 base and J by 12 bases, with 13 bases between. Germline V gene lookup returns CDR1 GTSNPN and CDR2 SVGIG (reference sequence). The CDR3 has 12 residues. The CDR3 region has the DNA TGTGCCTGGAGTGAACAGGGAGTGGGGCAGTTCTTC. Translation: CAWSEQGVGQFF.

This chain connects TRBV5-1 to TRBJ2-3; D is unresolved. The CDR3 totals 16 residues. V lost 0 bases to trimming and J lost 1 base, with 12 bases between them. CDR1 is SGHRS and CDR2 is YFSETQ in the germline V gene. CDR3 region: CASSLGLAIGTDTQYF. CDR3 bases: TGCGCCAGCAGCTTGGGACTGGCGATTGGCACAGATACGCAGTATTTT.

V gene TRBV6-4 combines with J gene TRBJ2-1, with TRBD2 as a possible D gene (5 bases). Trimming took off 4 bases at V and 6 bases at J, with 16 bases between the two ends. This CDR3 comprises 15 residues. The germline gives CDR1 MRHNA, CDR2 SNTAGT. The CDR3 nucleotides are TGTGCCAGCAGTGTCGGTCAGGTAGGAGGCAATGAGCAGTTCTTC. This encodes CASSVGQVGGNEQFF.

This rearrangement joins TRBV19 to TRBJ1-1; TRBD1 aligns across 7 bases. The junction had 1 base not matched to a gene; V was cut back by 5 bases and J by 1 base. Germline CDR1 and CDR2: LNHDA and SQIVND (reference sequence). The CDR3 has 13 amino acids. The CDR3 loop is CASSYRGNTEAFF. The CDR3 DNA is TGTGCCAGTAGTTACAGGGGGAACACTGAAGCTTTCTTT.

The gene calls are TRBV27 and TRBJ2-1; the match to TRBD2 covers 8 bases. CDR1 MNHEY and CDR2 SMNVEV come from the germline V gene (reference sequence). This CDR3 contains 16 residues. With 6 bases clipped from V and 4 bases from J, the junction kept 11 bases outside the gene matches. The CDR3 coding sequence is TGTGCCAGCAGCCCGGGGAGGCTAGCGGGTTACAATGAGCAGTTCTTC. This encodes CASSPGRLAGYNEQFF.